The 4 T cell receptor beta chains below all came from one sample that was sequenced in a study of prognosis after radiotherapy for stage I lung cancer. Amplicons of TCR beta CDR3 were generated from genomic DNA by two-round multiplex PCR. The first round of PCR was done with primers that matched each TRBV and TRBJ gene. TCRdb itself ran the multiplex PCR reads through MiXCR, one entry per CDR3 protein. The data contain roughly 23,000 distinct CDR3 sequences, 35% to 45% of them singletons. Sequencing was performed on PBMCs, taken before or after stereotactic body radiation therapy (not recorded which). These receptors came from a donor aged 50 or older with non-small cell lung cancer.

This clonotype has ten or more counts. The chain couples TRBV19 to TRBJ2-1; D uncertain. Germline CDR1 reads LNHDA; CDR2 reads SQIVND (reference sequence). The CDR3 is made up of 12 amino acids. V gave up 1 base and J gave up 11 bases, with 9 bases separating them. This CDR3 is CASSIAGPQQFF. CDR3 in DNA: TGTGCCAGTAGTATAGCCGGTCCGCAGCAGTTCTTC.

Points on this clonotype: This is likely an artifact of a read error, given a far larger clone one base away. The rearrangement links TRBV7-3 to TRBJ2-5; D is unresolved. The J call may be in error: the DNA end matches TRBJ2-1 better. Germline assignment: CDR1 SGHTA and CDR2 FQGTGA. This CDR3 has 13 residues. CDR3 DNA: TGTGCCAGCAGCTTAGCCTGTCTCAATGAGCAGTTCTTC. Translating it yields CASSLACLNEQFF.

This clonotype has a single count. A read error is likely here: a far larger clone is one base away. The CDR3 region has the DNA TGTGCCAGCATCGCACCGGGCAGCTCGAACACCGGGGAGCTGTTTTTT. Translated: CASIAPGSSNTGELFF. J is TRBJ2-2 and V is TRBV6-5; D is uncertain. Trimming shortened V by 7 bases and J by 0 bases, and 15 bases separated the two germline ends. CDR3 length: 16 amino acids. Germline V gene lookup returns CDR1 MNHEY and CDR2 SVGAGI.

Concerning this clonotype: This likely stems from a read error, as it lies one base from a far larger clone. This rearrangement joins TRBV6-4 to TRBJ2-6; 7 positions agree with TRBD1. Looked up from germline, CDR1 is MRHNA and CDR2 is SNTAGT. CDR3 length: 14 amino acids. The CDR3 DNA is TGTGCCATCAGTACAGGGGCTGGGGCCAACGTCCTGACTTTC. It encodes CAISTGAGANVLTF.